A selection of T cell receptor beta chains follows, all from one sample in a study of T cells after yellow fever vaccination. TCRdb recomputed calls from the 5' RACE reads with MiXCR, one row per CDR3 protein. Among roughly 170,000 distinct CDR3 sequences listed, about 6% were seen once. This material consisted of CD4+ T cells sorted from PBMCs, taken on the day of the first yellow fever vaccination. These receptors all come from a man between 18 and 29 years old who received the YFV17D yellow fever vaccine. CDR3s include the opening cysteine and the closing phenylalanine or tryptophan. Fields, in order: clone size, J gene, V gene, D gene, CDR3 DNA, CDR3 protein. A D gene is named only where the DNA matches it firmly. The size field is filled for only some rows; it gives once, few, many or a size class.

clone_size: NA; j_call: TRBJ2-7; v_call: TRBV12-3/TRBV12-4; d_call: TRBD2; cdr3_nt: TGTGCCAGCAGTTGGGGGGGCTCCTACGAGCAGTACTTC; cdr3_aa: CASSWGGSYEQYF
clone_size: many; j_call: TRBJ2-5; v_call: TRBV5-1; d_call: NA; cdr3_nt: TGCGCCAGCAGCTTGGCAGGTCTTCGGCCTGAGACCCAGTACTTC; cdr3_aa: CASSLAGLRPETQYF
clone_size: many; j_call: TRBJ1-1; v_call: TRBV5-1; d_call: NA; cdr3_nt: TGCGCCAGCAGCTTGGCCCTAGGTCGCGGATCTGAAGCTTTCTTT; cdr3_aa: CASSLALGRGSEAFF
clone_size: NA; j_call: TRBJ2-5; v_call: TRBV20-1; d_call: TRBD1; cdr3_nt: TGCAGTGCTTCCGGGACAGGTATCAGCGAGACCCAGTACTTC; cdr3_aa: CSASGTGISETQYF
clone_size: many; j_call: TRBJ1-5; v_call: TRBV12-3/TRBV12-4; d_call: TRBD1; cdr3_nt: TGTGCCAGCAGTAGGGGACAGAGAAATCAGCCCCAGCATTTT; cdr3_aa: CASSRGQRNQPQHF
clone_size: NA; j_call: TRBJ2-3; v_call: TRBV7-2; d_call: NA; cdr3_nt: TGTGCCAGCAGCTTAGTCGGGACCTATAGCACAGATACGCAGTATTTT; cdr3_aa: CASSLVGTYSTDTQYF
clone_size: few; j_call: TRBJ1-5; v_call: TRBV5-1; d_call: NA; cdr3_nt: TGCGCCAGCAGTCGGGACTTGATTCAGCCCCAGCATTTT; cdr3_aa: CASSRDLIQPQHF
clone_size: few; j_call: TRBJ1-4; v_call: TRBV20-1; d_call: TRBD1; cdr3_nt: TGCAGTGCTCGGGGGACAGGGGTTGTCGAAAAACTGTTTTTT; cdr3_aa: CSARGTGVVEKLFF
clone_size: many; j_call: TRBJ2-5; v_call: TRBV25-1; d_call: NA; cdr3_nt: TGTGCCAGCAGTGAATGGGGGGCGCAGACCCAGTACTTC; cdr3_aa: CASSEWGAQTQYF
clone_size: many; j_call: TRBJ1-1; v_call: TRBV2; d_call: NA; cdr3_nt: TGTGCCAGCAAACTAGAGGGGGTGTACACTGAAGCTTTCTTT; cdr3_aa: CASKLEGVYTEAFF
clone_size: many; j_call: TRBJ1-1; v_call: TRBV7-2; d_call: NA; cdr3_nt: TGTGCCAGCAGCCTTGGTGCGTCGGGCGGAACTGAAGCTTTCTTT; cdr3_aa: CASSLGASGGTEAFF
clone_size: NA; j_call: TRBJ2-5; v_call: TRBV7-7; d_call: TRBD1; cdr3_nt: TGTGCTAGCAGCCCAGGGACAGGACCTCAAGAGACCCAGTACTTC; cdr3_aa: CASSPGTGPQETQYF
clone_size: few; j_call: TRBJ1-1; v_call: TRBV12-3/TRBV12-4; d_call: NA; cdr3_nt: TGTGCCAGCAGCGCCTCAGCGAACACTGAAGCTTTCTTT; cdr3_aa: CASSASANTEAFF
clone_size: NA; j_call: TRBJ2-2; v_call: TRBV12-5; d_call: TRBD1; cdr3_nt: TGTGCTAGTGGTGGACAGGGACGGGCCGGGGAGCTGTTTTTT; cdr3_aa: CASGGQGRAGELFF
clone_size: few; j_call: TRBJ2-4; v_call: TRBV5-6; d_call: TRBD2; cdr3_nt: TGTGCCAGCAGCCCGGCCCGGACTAGACTCATGTTCGTTCAGTACTTC; cdr3_aa: CASSPARTRLMFVQYF
clone_size: few; j_call: TRBJ2-5; v_call: TRBV7-2; d_call: TRBD1; cdr3_nt: TGTGCCAGCAGCTCCCTGGGAGGACAGGGGGCGCGAGAGACCCAGTACTTC; cdr3_aa: CASSSLGGQGARETQYF
clone_size: many; j_call: TRBJ1-1; v_call: TRBV7-2; d_call: NA; cdr3_nt: TGTGCCAGCAGCTTATACCAGAACACTGAAGCTTTCTTT; cdr3_aa: CASSLYQNTEAFF
clone_size: many; j_call: TRBJ2-3; v_call: TRBV6-5; d_call: NA; cdr3_nt: TGTGCCAGCAGTTACATGTGGGCTGGAGAGGAAGATACGCAGTATTTT; cdr3_aa: CASSYMWAGEEDTQYF
clone_size: NA; j_call: TRBJ2-1; v_call: TRBV5-1; d_call: NA; cdr3_nt: TGCGCCAGCAGCTTGGGACCTAGCCTTTCCTACAATGAGCAGTTCTTC; cdr3_aa: CASSLGPSLSYNEQFF
clone_size: many; j_call: TRBJ2-2; v_call: TRBV5-1; d_call: NA; cdr3_nt: TGCGCCAGCAGCCCCATGTCCGGCGTCCCCGGGGAGCTGTTTTTT; cdr3_aa: CASSPMSGVPGELFF
clone_size: NA; j_call: TRBJ1-2; v_call: TRBV3-1; d_call: NA; cdr3_nt: TGTGCCAGCAGCCCGAGGGCAGGCTCGGGCTACACCTTC; cdr3_aa: CASSPRAGSGYTF
clone_size: many; j_call: TRBJ2-3; v_call: TRBV12-3/TRBV12-4; d_call: NA; cdr3_nt: TGTGCCAGCAGTTTTCAGCTGGGGGGAGATACGCAGTATTTT; cdr3_aa: CASSFQLGGDTQYF
clone_size: NA; j_call: TRBJ2-1; v_call: TRBV7-9; d_call: NA; cdr3_nt: TGTGCCAGCAGCTTATCCGGGAAGGGCCTCTCCTACAATGAGCAGTTCTTC; cdr3_aa: CASSLSGKGLSYNEQFF
clone_size: few; j_call: TRBJ2-3; v_call: TRBV7-2; d_call: NA; cdr3_nt: TGTGCCAGCAGCGATGGACCCAGACTACTCACAGATACGCAGTATTTT; cdr3_aa: CASSDGPRLLTDTQYF
clone_size: NA; j_call: TRBJ2-5; v_call: TRBV5-1; d_call: NA; cdr3_nt: TGCGCCAGCAGCTTGGTGCGCGGGGACCAAGAGACCCAGTACTTC; cdr3_aa: CASSLVRGDQETQYF
clone_size: few; j_call: TRBJ1-2; v_call: TRBV4-3; d_call: NA; cdr3_nt: TGCGCCAGCAGCCAAGAGAGGCAGGCCTTCTACTATGGCTACACCTTC; cdr3_aa: CASSQERQAFYYGYTF
clone_size: NA; j_call: TRBJ1-1; v_call: TRBV20-1; d_call: NA; cdr3_nt: TGCAGTGCTAGAGATCACACAGGGTGGGACACTGAAGCTTTCTTT; cdr3_aa: CSARDHTGWDTEAFF
clone_size: few; j_call: TRBJ1-5; v_call: TRBV12-3/TRBV12-4; d_call: TRBD1; cdr3_nt: TGTGCCAGCAGGGGGACAGGACACCAGCCCCAGCATTTT; cdr3_aa: CASRGTGHQPQHF
clone_size: many; j_call: TRBJ2-3; v_call: TRBV5-6; d_call: TRBD2; cdr3_nt: TGTGCCAGCAGCCACGGCGGGGGGACATCAGATACGCAGTATTTT; cdr3_aa: CASSHGGGTSDTQYF
clone_size: many; j_call: TRBJ2-2; v_call: TRBV7-6; d_call: NA; cdr3_nt: TGTGCCAGCAGCCCCAGACAGGCCACGAACACCGGGGAGCTGTTTTTT; cdr3_aa: CASSPRQATNTGELFF
clone_size: many; j_call: TRBJ2-1; v_call: TRBV5-1; d_call: NA; cdr3_nt: TGCGCCAGCAGCTTAAGAGCAAACGGACAAGGGATACGCAATGAGCAGTTCTTC; cdr3_aa: CASSLRANGQGIRNEQFF
clone_size: many; j_call: TRBJ2-5; v_call: TRBV7-3; d_call: NA; cdr3_nt: TGTGCCAGCAGCTTAGGGCTGGTAGGGGCCCAGTACTTC; cdr3_aa: CASSLGLVGAQYF
clone_size: NA; j_call: TRBJ1-1; v_call: TRBV12-3/TRBV12-4; d_call: NA; cdr3_nt: TGTGCCAGCAGTTACGGAATGGGTACTGAAGCTTTCTTT; cdr3_aa: CASSYGMGTEAFF
clone_size: many; j_call: TRBJ2-1; v_call: TRBV5-1; d_call: TRBD1; cdr3_nt: TGCGCCAGCAGGGACAGGGGTCCGAGTAATAATGAGCAGTTCTTC; cdr3_aa: CASRDRGPSNNEQFF
clone_size: many; j_call: TRBJ1-5; v_call: TRBV15; d_call: NA; cdr3_nt: TGTGCCACCAGCAGAGATACGCAGGGACATCAGCCCCAGCATTTT; cdr3_aa: CATSRDTQGHQPQHF
clone_size: many; j_call: TRBJ1-5; v_call: TRBV5-1; d_call: NA; cdr3_nt: TGCGCCAGCAGCTTGGATCAGGGAGGCCAGCCCCAGCATTTT; cdr3_aa: CASSLDQGGQPQHF
clone_size: NA; j_call: TRBJ2-2; v_call: TRBV5-1; d_call: NA; cdr3_nt: TGCGCCAGCAGTAATAGCGGGAACACCGGGGAGCTGTTTTTT; cdr3_aa: CASSNSGNTGELFF
clone_size: many; j_call: TRBJ1-6; v_call: TRBV6-2/TRBV6-3; d_call: NA; cdr3_nt: TGTGCCAGCAGAGGGCAGGGCTTTAATTCACCCCTCCACTTT; cdr3_aa: CASRGQGFNSPLHF
clone_size: few; j_call: TRBJ2-3; v_call: TRBV11-1; d_call: TRBD2; cdr3_nt: TGTGCCAGCAGCTTATACCCCAGCGGGGTCCCCTTTACAGATACGCAGTATTTT; cdr3_aa: CASSLYPSGVPFTDTQYF
clone_size: few; j_call: TRBJ2-3; v_call: TRBV4-3; d_call: NA; cdr3_nt: TGCGCCAGCAGCCCCGTTTGGGGGGGGGGCCTAACAGATACGCAGTATTTT; cdr3_aa: CASSPVWGGGLTDTQYF
clone_size: NA; j_call: TRBJ1-5; v_call: TRBV20-1; d_call: TRBD1; cdr3_nt: TGCAGTGCTGGACGACAGGGGGATCAGCCCCAGCATTTT; cdr3_aa: CSAGRQGDQPQHF
clone_size: many; j_call: TRBJ1-4; v_call: TRBV6-5; d_call: NA; cdr3_nt: TGTGCCAGCAGTTACGGAATCGCAACTAATGAAAAACTGTTTTTT; cdr3_aa: CASSYGIATNEKLFF
clone_size: NA; j_call: TRBJ2-7; v_call: TRBV20-1; d_call: TRBD2; cdr3_nt: TGCAGTGCGGCCCCGCCAGCGGGGCGGACCTACGAGCAGTACTTC; cdr3_aa: CSAAPPAGRTYEQYF
clone_size: few; j_call: TRBJ2-3; v_call: TRBV7-9; d_call: NA; cdr3_nt: TGTGCCAGCGCGGCGGGGAACACAGATACGCAGTATTTT; cdr3_aa: CASAAGNTDTQYF
clone_size: many; j_call: TRBJ1-5; v_call: TRBV5-1; d_call: NA; cdr3_nt: TGCGCCAGCAGCTTGGAAGGGGGGAATCAGCCCCAGCATTTT; cdr3_aa: CASSLEGGNQPQHF
clone_size: NA; j_call: TRBJ2-3; v_call: TRBV4-2; d_call: NA; cdr3_nt: TGTGCCAGCAGCCAGCTACTATTCCCCACAGATACGCAGTATTTT; cdr3_aa: CASSQLLFPTDTQYF
clone_size: many; j_call: TRBJ2-7; v_call: TRBV7-2; d_call: TRBD1; cdr3_nt: TGTGCCAGCAGCCAGGGACAGGGGGCTTACGAGCAGTACTTC; cdr3_aa: CASSQGQGAYEQYF